These T cell receptor beta chains were read from a single sample in a study of blood T cell repertoires in COVID-19. Sequencing used immunoSEQ multiplex PCR; TCRdb keeps in-frame clones, though not all of them. The repertoire holds 200,000 or so clones, with roughly four fifths as singletons. The sequenced sample consisted of peripheral blood. The source is a woman between 40 and 55 years old with acute or convalescent COVID-19. The CDR3 runs from the conserved cysteine through the conserved F or W. The order of the fields is clone size, J gene, V gene, D gene, CDR3 protein, CDR3 DNA. A D gene is named only where the DNA matches it firmly. Rows may omit the clone size; those that give it use once, few, many or a size class.

.,TRBJ2-7,TRBV7-2,.,CASSHHRAYEQYF,TGTGCCAGCAGTCACCACAGAGCCTACGAGCAGTACTTC
few,TRBJ1-1,TRBV4-2,TRBD1,CASSQDSAGGYTEAFF,TGTGCCAGCAGCCAAGATAGTGCAGGGGGTTACACTGAAGCTTTCTTT
once,TRBJ2-3,TRBV9,.,CASSAFSADTQYF,TGTGCCAGCAGCGCATTTAGCGCAGATACGCAGTATTTT
.,TRBJ1-2,TRBV5-4,TRBD1,CASSLMGGQGAIGYTF,TGTGCCAGCAGCTTGATGGGGGGACAGGGGGCCATAGGCTACACCTTC
once,TRBJ1-6,TRBV14,.,CASSQGAGNSYNSPLHF,TGTGCCAGCAGCCAAGGTGCAGGCAACTCCTATAATTCACCCCTCCACTTT
.,TRBJ2-7,TRBV7-8,.,CASSLGVGLGNYEQYF,TGTGCCAGCAGCTTAGGGGTGGGACTCGGGAACTACGAGCAGTACTTC
.,TRBJ1-4,TRBV7-9,.,CASSSQGWEKLFF,TGTGCCAGCAGCTCACAGGGTTGGGAAAAACTGTTTTTT
.,TRBJ2-5,TRBV5-6,.,CASSYQGSGETQYF,TGTGCCAGCAGCTACCAGGGTAGTGGCGAGACCCAGTACTTC
once,TRBJ2-5,TRBV11-2,TRBD2,CASSPPGLAGVQETQYF,TGTGCCAGCAGTCCTCCAGGACTAGCGGGAGTTCAAGAGACCCAGTACTTC
.,TRBJ2-7,TRBV20-1,TRBD1,CSATDRGSEYF,TGCAGTGCAACCGACAGGGGGTCGGAGTACTTC
.,TRBJ2-1,TRBV6-5,.,CATRRQSGQFF,TGTGCCACCAGAAGACAGTCGGGGCAGTTCTTC
few,TRBJ2-1,TRBV2,.,CATQERSSYNEQFF,TGTGCCACCCAGGAGCGGAGCTCCTACAATGAGCAGTTCTTC
.,TRBJ2-1,TRBV29-1,TRBD2,CSASSSGRAGEQFF,TGCAGCGCTTCGTCTAGCGGGAGGGCCGGTGAGCAGTTCTTC
.,TRBJ2-3,TRBV27,TRBD2,CASSSGLAGWTQYF,TGTGCCAGCAGTTCGGGACTAGCGGGGTGGACGCAGTATTTT
.,TRBJ2-3,TRBV15,TRBD2,CATSREKRGGSDTQYF,TGTGCCACCAGCAGAGAGAAGCGGGGGGGTTCAGATACGCAGTATTTT
.,TRBJ1-1,TRBV5-1,.,CASSFWGEAEAFF,TGCGCCAGCAGCTTCTGGGGGGAGGCAGAAGCTTTCTTT
.,TRBJ2-3,TRBV7-2,.,CASSFRPADTQYF,TGTGCCAGCAGCTTCAGGCCCGCAGATACGCAGTATTTT
.,TRBJ2-6,TRBV5-1,.,CASSLSAGANVLTF,TGCGCCAGCAGCTTGTCCGCTGGGGCCAACGTCCTGACTTTC
.,TRBJ1-1,TRBV6-5,.,CASSGMGKAFF,TGTGCCAGCAGCGGGATGGGGAAAGCTTTCTTT
.,TRBJ2-1,TRBV28,.,CASSSHQQGRNEQFF,TGTGCCAGCAGTTCCCATCAACAGGGGAGGAATGAGCAGTTCTTC
once,TRBJ2-7,TRBV28,.,CASSGGLPIGEQYF,TGTGCCAGCAGTGGGGGACTTCCCATAGGTGAGCAGTACTTC
.,TRBJ2-3,TRBV6-5,.,CASSSPSEGTDTQYF,TGTGCCAGCAGTTCCCCTAGCGAGGGCACAGATACGCAGTATTTT
.,TRBJ1-2,TRBV6-5,TRBD1,CASSRGTGRDYGYTF,TGTGCCAGCAGTCGGGGGACAGGGCGGGACTATGGCTACACCTTC
.,TRBJ2-5,TRBV3-1/TRBV3-2,TRBD2,CASSQVRAGGGTQYF,TGTGCCAGCAGCCAAGTTAGAGCGGGGGGTGGGACCCAGTACTTC
.,TRBJ2-7,TRBV28,.,CASRARGGNEQYF,TGTGCCAGCAGGGCTAGGGGAGGTAACGAGCAGTACTTC
once,TRBJ1-1,TRBV12-5,.,CASGLGQTNTEAFF,TGTGCTAGTGGACTCGGACAGACCAACACTGAAGCTTTCTTT
.,TRBJ1-1,TRBV27,TRBD1,CASSLNRGPRNTEAFF,TGTGCCAGCAGCCTTAACAGGGGGCCCAGGAACACTGAAGCTTTCTTT
.,TRBJ2-7,TRBV28,TRBD2,CATLGGGRSSYEQYF,TGTGCCACCCTTGGGGGGGGGAGAAGCTCCTACGAGCAGTACTTC
once,TRBJ2-7,TRBV28,TRBD1,CASGPGTVMGEQYF,TGTGCCAGCGGACCCGGGACAGTGATGGGGGAGCAGTACTTC
.,TRBJ2-1,TRBV30,TRBD1,CAWDRGSYNEQFF,TGTGCCTGGGACAGGGGATCCTACAATGAGCAGTTCTTC
.,TRBJ1-3,TRBV28,.,CASSNRDDTIYF,TGTGCCAGCAGTAACAGGGATGACACCATATATTTT
.,TRBJ1-5,TRBV9,.,CASSAGVGQPQHF,TGTGCCAGCAGCGCCGGGGTCGGGCAGCCCCAGCATTTT
.,TRBJ2-7,TRBV6-5,.,CASRTPDSDEQYF,TGTGCCAGCAGGACCCCCGACAGCGACGAGCAGTACTTC
.,TRBJ2-2,TRBV18,TRBD2,CASSQGTSGGTGELFF,TGTGCCAGCTCACAGGGGACTAGCGGCGGCACCGGGGAGCTGTTTTTT
once,TRBJ1-6,TRBV29-1,.,CSARPGGKNSPLHF,TGCAGCGCCCGACCCGGCGGCAAGAATTCACCCCTCCACTTT
.,TRBJ1-2,TRBV3-1/TRBV3-2,TRBD1,CASSPRPGTGNYGYTF,TGTGCCAGCAGCCCACGTCCCGGGACAGGGAACTATGGCTACACCTTC
few,TRBJ2-1,TRBV19,.,CASRRQDEQFF,TGTGCCAGTAGGAGACAGGACGAGCAGTTCTTC
once,TRBJ2-2,TRBV5-4,TRBD2,CASSRSGTRGTGELFF,TGTGCCAGCAGCAGATCCGGGACTAGGGGGACCGGGGAGCTGTTTTTT
.,TRBJ2-5,TRBV7-2,TRBD2,CASSLEPSGQETQYF,TGTGCCAGCAGCTTAGAGCCTAGCGGGCAAGAGACCCAGTACTTC
.,TRBJ1-2,TRBV13,TRBD1,CASSFSGQGNYGYTF,TGTGCCAGCAGCTTTTCGGGACAGGGTAACTATGGCTACACCTTC
.,TRBJ2-7,TRBV9,.,CASSAGGEQYF,TGTGCCAGCAGCGCAGGTGGCGAGCAGTACTTC
.,TRBJ2-7,TRBV7-2,TRBD2,CASSLTPSGAREEQYF,TGTGCCAGCAGCTTGACGCCTAGCGGGGCCAGGGAAGAGCAGTACTTC
.,TRBJ2-3,TRBV12-3/TRBV12-4,.,CASSSDWAYTQYF,TGTGCCAGCAGTTCGGACTGGGCCTATACGCAGTATTTT
.,TRBJ1-3,TRBV11-2,.,CASSLELASGNTIYF,TGTGCCAGCAGCTTAGAGCTGGCCTCTGGAAACACCATATATTTT
few,TRBJ1-1,TRBV5-1,.,CASNSDTLNTEAFF,TGCGCCAGCAACTCCGACACCTTGAACACTGAAGCTTTCTTT
.,TRBJ2-5,TRBV27,.,CASSFLVPRAQETQYF,TGTGCCAGCAGTTTTTTGGTGCCCAGGGCCCAAGAGACCCAGTACTTC
.,TRBJ2-5,TRBV13,TRBD2,CASSFRLAGTKETQYF,TGTGCCAGCAGCTTCCGACTAGCGGGAACGAAAGAGACCCAGTACTTC
.,TRBJ1-4,TRBV7-9,.,CASSLASGATTNEKLFF,TGTGCCAGCAGCTTAGCCTCTGGGGCAACAACTAATGAAAAACTGTTTTTT
.,TRBJ1-3,TRBV21-1,.,CASSKVRGSGLSGNTIYF,TGTGCCAGCAGCAAAGTGCGGGGGTCGGGGCTCTCTGGAAACACCATATATTTT
.,TRBJ1-2,TRBV7-8,.,CASSPQARGANYGYTF,TGTGCCAGCAGCCCCCAAGCTAGAGGAGCTAACTATGGCTACACCTTC
once,TRBJ2-3,TRBV30,.,CAWSSTGTDTQYF,TGTGCCTGGAGTTCGACAGGCACAGATACGCAGTATTTT
few,TRBJ1-1,TRBV6-2/TRBV6-3,.,CASSHLTGGTEAFF,TGTGCCAGCAGTCACCTGACAGGAGGCACTGAAGCTTTCTTT
.,TRBJ2-7,TRBV2,.,CASSEPGRYEQYF,TGTGCCAGCAGTGAACCGGGGAGGTACGAGCAGTACTTC